The rows below give T cell receptor beta chains drawn from one sample of a study of T cell responses to AZD1222 COVID-19 vaccine. Only in-frame clones appear in the TCRdb table, and some are missing; sequencing was by immunoSEQ multiplex PCR. Among tens of thousands of clones listed, 65% to 90% were seen once. The sequencing here drew on peripheral blood, taken on day 0 of AZD1222 vaccination. These receptors were collected from an adult in good health. Each CDR3 is given with its conserved first and last residue. Fields, in order: D gene, J gene, V gene, clone size, CDR3 protein, CDR3 DNA. The D gene is left open where the match is weak. A clone size is listed for some rows: how often the clone was seen (once, few, many), or a class if it is expanded.

>NA|TRBJ1-1|TRBV19|NA
CASSIRGGTEAFF
TGTGCCAGTAGTATTAGGGGGGGCACTGAAGCTTTCTTT
>TRBD2|TRBJ2-7|TRBV13|NA
CASSAGLAYEQYF
TGTGCCAGCAGCGCCGGACTAGCCTACGAGCAGTACTTC
>NA|TRBJ2-7|TRBV7-9|NA
CASSYAAYEQYF
TGTGCCAGCAGCTACGCCGCCTACGAGCAGTACTTC
>TRBD1|TRBJ1-5|TRBV25-1|NA
CASSGTGTGGQPQHF
TGTGCCAGCAGTGGGACCGGGACAGGGGGACAGCCCCAGCATTTT
>NA|TRBJ1-1|TRBV28|NA
CASSPPGRWAFF
TGTGCCAGCAGCCCCCCCGGACGGTGGGCTTTCTTT
>TRBD2|TRBJ2-6|TRBV5-8|NA
CASSLRGDSGANVLTF
TGTGCCAGCAGCCTCCGGGGGGACTCTGGGGCCAACGTCCTGACTTTC
>NA|TRBJ1-5|TRBV2|once
CASSPWKGRYSNQPQHF
TGTGCCAGCAGCCCATGGAAGGGTCGATATAGCAATCAGCCCCAGCATTTT
>TRBD1|TRBJ1-1|TRBV7-2|once
CASSSGTVNTEAFF
TGTGCCAGCAGCTCCGGGACAGTGAACACTGAAGCTTTCTTT
>NA|TRBJ2-3|TRBV10-1|NA
CASSPPGADTQYF
TGCGCCAGCAGTCCCCCGGGAGCAGATACGCAGTATTTT
>NA|TRBJ2-2|TRBV14|NA
CASSQYRVNTGELFF
TGTGCCAGCAGCCAATACAGGGTGAACACCGGGGAGCTGTTTTTT
>TRBD1|TRBJ1-1|TRBV5-1|NA
CASSLVGGPTEAFF
TGCGCCAGCAGCTTGGTAGGGGGCCCGACCGAAGCTTTCTTT
>NA|TRBJ1-4|TRBV27|NA
CASSFSTGYNEKLFF
TGTGCCAGCAGTTTTTCTACAGGCTATAATGAAAAACTGTTTTTT
>NA|TRBJ2-2|TRBV11-3|once
CASSARLNTGELFF
TGTGCCAGCAGCGCTAGACTGAACACCGGGGAGCTGTTTTTT
>NA|TRBJ2-5|TRBV10-3|NA
CAISLGETQYF
TGTGCCATCAGCTTAGGGGAGACCCAGTACTTC
>TRBD1|TRBJ1-1|TRBV4-1|once
CASSQDIRTGVSGAFF
TGCGCCAGCAGCCAAGATATACGGACAGGGGTTTCGGGAGCTTTCTTT
>TRBD1|TRBJ1-2|TRBV18|NA
CASSPLDRGHGYTF
TGTGCCAGCTCACCCCTGGACAGGGGGCATGGCTACACCTTC
>TRBD2|TRBJ2-5|TRBV28|NA
CASSLGLAGETQYF
TGTGCCAGCAGTTTGGGTCTAGCGGGTGAGACCCAGTACTTC
>TRBD1|TRBJ1-2|TRBV10-3|NA
CAISTGQGSYGYTF
TGTGCCATCAGTACGGGACAGGGGAGCTATGGCTACACCTTC
>NA|TRBJ1-1|TRBV3-1/TRBV3-2|NA
CASSQEGVFTEAFF
TGTGCCAGCAGCCAAGAGGGGGTCTTCACTGAAGCTTTCTTT
>TRBD2|TRBJ2-5|TRBV10-1|NA
CASSDGLAGHETQYF
TGCGCCAGCAGTGATGGGCTAGCGGGACACGAGACCCAGTACTTC
>NA|TRBJ2-1|TRBV9|NA
CASSAARDFYNEQFF
TGTGCCAGCAGCGCCGCTCGGGACTTCTACAATGAGCAGTTCTTC
>TRBD2|TRBJ2-7|TRBV7-6|few
CASSIQRTSFYYEQYF
TGTGCCAGCAGCATACAGAGGACTAGCTTCTACTACGAGCAGTACTTC
>NA|TRBJ2-3|TRBV5-6|NA
CASSLDRDSRGTDTQYF
TGTGCCAGCAGCTTGGACAGGGACTCGAGGGGCACAGATACGCAGTATTTT
>NA|TRBJ1-6|TRBV30|NA
CAWSRMGDSPLHF
TGTGCCTGGTCCCGGATGGGTGATTCACCCCTCCACTTT
>NA|TRBJ2-3|TRBV28|NA
CASGDTDTQYF
TGTGCCAGCGGGGACACAGATACGCAGTATTTT
>NA|TRBJ1-2|TRBV6-2/TRBV6-3|NA
CASSYAGVTNYGYTF
TGTGCCAGCAGTTATGCCGGAGTCACTAACTATGGCTACACCTTC
>NA|TRBJ2-3|TRBV29-1|NA
CRDWRALTDTQYF
TGCAGGGACTGGCGGGCCCTCACAGATACGCAGTATTTT
>NA|TRBJ2-2|TRBV6-4|few
CASSDSGTGELFF
TGTGCCAGCAGTGACTCGGGCACCGGGGAGCTGTTTTTT
>NA|TRBJ1-4|TRBV2|NA
CANQWETNEKLFF
TGTGCCAACCAGTGGGAAACTAATGAAAAACTGTTTTTT
>NA|TRBJ2-7|TRBV4-2|NA
CASSQVSGLASYEQYF
TGTGCCAGCAGCCAAGTTAGCGGTCTAGCCTCCTACGAGCAGTACTTC
>NA|TRBJ1-5|TRBV19|NA
CASSTRISYSNQPQHF
TGTGCCAGTAGCACCAGGATCTCATATAGCAATCAGCCCCAGCATTTT
>TRBD1|TRBJ2-5|TRBV5-8|NA
CASRRTGETQYF
TGTGCCAGCAGGAGGACAGGGGAGACCCAGTACTTC
>TRBD2|TRBJ2-3|TRBV25-1|NA
CASSDNSGGASDTQYF
TGTGCCAGCAGCGATAATAGCGGGGGGGCCTCAGATACGCAGTATTTT
>NA|TRBJ1-1|TRBV7-9|few
CASSAGGASDTEAFF
TGTGCCAGCAGCGCGGGAGGAGCCTCCGACACTGAAGCTTTCTTT
>TRBD2|TRBJ2-3|TRBV5-4|NA
CASSLEPAGATDTQYF
TGTGCCAGCAGCTTGGAGCCAGCGGGGGCTACAGATACGCAGTATTTT
>NA|TRBJ2-7|TRBV5-1|NA
CASKLALAYEQYF
TGCGCCAGCAAGTTAGCCCTAGCCTACGAGCAGTACTTC
>NA|TRBJ1-1|TRBV27|NA
CASSYHRGNTEAFF
TGTGCCAGCAGTTACCATCGAGGGAACACTGAAGCTTTCTTT
>NA|TRBJ1-1|TRBV7-2|NA
CASSPTINSNTEAFF
TGTGCCAGCAGCCCCACCATAAATTCGAACACTGAAGCTTTCTTT
>NA|TRBJ1-5|TRBV15|NA
CATSRDKGRNQPQHF
TGTGCCACCAGCAGAGATAAAGGGCGCAATCAGCCCCAGCATTTT
>TRBD2|TRBJ2-3|TRBV2|NA
CASSGVAGEADTQYF
TGTGCCAGCAGTGGGGTAGCGGGGGAGGCAGATACGCAGTATTTT
>NA|TRBJ2-2|TRBV2|NA
CASRAGSGVTGELFF
TGTGCCAGCAGGGCGGGCTCCGGGGTCACCGGGGAGCTGTTTTTT
>TRBD1|TRBJ1-2|TRBV7-9|NA
CASSLPGQGLGGYTF
TGTGCCAGCAGCCTACCGGGACAGGGACTTGGTGGCTACACCTTC
>TRBD1|TRBJ2-7|TRBV7-7|medium-sized
CASSFGTGPSYEQYF
TGTGCTAGCAGCTTCGGGACAGGGCCCTCCTACGAGCAGTACTTC
>NA|TRBJ2-1|TRBV12-3/TRBV12-4|NA
CASRGFNEQFF
TGTGCCAGCAGGGGGTTCAATGAGCAGTTCTTC
>NA|TRBJ1-1|TRBV7-3|NA
CASSPGGGKAFF
TGTGCCAGCAGCCCCGGCGGGGGAAAAGCTTTCTTT
>NA|TRBJ2-1|TRBV11-2|few
CASSLGSGTYNEQFF
TGTGCCAGCAGCTTAGGGTCCGGGACCTACAATGAGCAGTTCTTC
>TRBD1|TRBJ2-3|TRBV2|NA
CARASTGSTDTQYF
TGTGCCAGGGCTTCGACAGGGTCCACAGATACGCAGTATTTT
>TRBD1|TRBJ1-2|TRBV12-3/TRBV12-4|NA
CASSLGDRGGYTF
TGTGCCAGCAGTTTAGGGGACAGGGGTGGCTACACCTTC
>TRBD2|TRBJ2-7|TRBV16|once
CASSLLTAGGQEQYF
TGTGCCAGCAGCCTCCTTACAGCGGGAGGGCAAGAGCAGTACTTC
>NA|TRBJ1-2|TRBV11-2|NA
CASSSGKQLIYGYTF
TGTGCCAGCAGCTCGGGGAAACAGCTGATCTATGGCTACACCTTC
>TRBD2|TRBJ2-5|TRBV5-1|NA
CASSLLGLAQETQYF
TGCGCCAGCAGCTTATTAGGACTAGCACAAGAGACCCAGTACTTC
>NA|TRBJ2-1|TRBV6-6|NA
CASSYTSPSYNEQFF
TGTGCCAGCAGTTACACTAGCCCCTCCTACAATGAGCAGTTCTTC
>NA|TRBJ2-1|TRBV10-1|few
CASSSDSSSSYNEQFF
TGCGCCAGCAGTTCTGACAGCTCCAGCTCCTACAATGAGCAGTTCTTC
>TRBD1|TRBJ1-2|TRBV18|NA
CASSSGRGTVLPGYTF
TGTGCCAGCTCATCTGGACGGGGGACAGTTTTACCTGGCTACACCTTC
>NA|TRBJ1-1|TRBV5-4|large
CASSSRTSLNTEAFF
TGTGCCAGCAGCTCAAGGACGTCTCTGAACACTGAAGCTTTCTTT
>TRBD1|TRBJ2-2|TRBV5-4|NA
CASSNRDRGGGELFF
TGTGCCAGCAGCAACCGGGACAGGGGAGGCGGGGAGCTGTTTTTT
>NA|TRBJ1-2|TRBV10-3|NA
CAISESGNGYTF
TGTGCCATCAGTGAGTCGGGTAATGGCTACACCTTC
>NA|TRBJ2-1|TRBV7-9|NA
CASSLDLSSYNEQFF
TGTGCCAGCAGCCTCGACTTGAGCTCCTACAATGAGCAGTTCTTC
>TRBD1|TRBJ1-2|TRBV25-1|once
CASSGTGYGYTF
TGTGCCAGCAGTGGGACAGGGTATGGCTACACCTTC
>NA|TRBJ2-7|TRBV6-5|NA
CASSYFGRGTYEQYF
TGTGCCAGCAGTTACTTCGGTCGGGGGACCTACGAGCAGTACTTC